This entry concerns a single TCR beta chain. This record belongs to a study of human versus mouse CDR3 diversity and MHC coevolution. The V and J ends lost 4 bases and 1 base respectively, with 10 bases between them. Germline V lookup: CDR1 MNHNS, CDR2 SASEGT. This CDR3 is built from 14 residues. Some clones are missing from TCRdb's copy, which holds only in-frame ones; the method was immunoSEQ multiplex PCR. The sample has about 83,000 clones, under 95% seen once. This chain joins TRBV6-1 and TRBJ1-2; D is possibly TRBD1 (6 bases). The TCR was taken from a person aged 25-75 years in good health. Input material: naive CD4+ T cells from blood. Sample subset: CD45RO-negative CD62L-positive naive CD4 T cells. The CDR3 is CASSGQANNYGYTF. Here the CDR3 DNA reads TGTGCCAGCAGTGGACAGGCCAATAACTATGGCTACACCTTC.